The rows below give T cell receptor beta chains drawn from one sample of a study of OX40 agonist ivuxolimab in advanced cancers. TCRdb's table, derived via immunoSEQ multiplex PCR, lists solely in-frame clones and lacks some. This repertoire shows approximately 100,000 clones, less than 95% found once; its top ten account for about 1.6%. The sequencing used CD4+ or CD8+ T cells sorted from blood, collected in a trial of the OX40 agonist ivuxolimab. These receptors came from an adult with an advanced solid tumor such as melanoma, head and neck, liver or kidney cancer. CDR3s include the opening cysteine and the closing phenylalanine or tryptophan. Each record gives: D gene, CDR3 length, J gene, V gene, clone size, CDR3 DNA, CDR3 protein. D genes are given only for firm matches. The size field is filled for only some rows; it gives once, few, many or a size class.

D gene: TRBD2; CDR3 length: 15; J gene: TRBJ2-1; V gene: TRBV11-3; clone size: .; CDR3 DNA: TGTGCCAGCAGCCCACGAGCGGGAGGGGGCGGTGAGCAGTTCTTC; CDR3 protein: CASSPRAGGGGEQFF
D gene: .; CDR3 length: 18; J gene: TRBJ2-3; V gene: TRBV10-1; clone size: .; CDR3 DNA: TGCGCCAGCAGTGATAAAGATTGCTTAGCGAGCTGCACAGATACGCAGTATTTT; CDR3 protein: CASSDKDCLASCTDTQYF
D gene: .; CDR3 length: 14; J gene: TRBJ1-2; V gene: TRBV18; clone size: .; CDR3 DNA: TGTGCCAGCTCTGTTGCCATCAGGGGAAATGGCTACACCTTC; CDR3 protein: CASSVAIRGNGYTF
D gene: TRBD2; CDR3 length: 15; J gene: TRBJ2-1; V gene: TRBV7-2; clone size: .; CDR3 DNA: TGTGCCAGCAGTCCCGGGACTCCCGGGGGGGGTGAGCAGTTCTTC; CDR3 protein: CASSPGTPGGGEQFF
D gene: .; CDR3 length: 13; J gene: TRBJ1-1; V gene: TRBV6-4; clone size: .; CDR3 DNA: TGTGCCAGCAGTGAGCAAGGGGGCACTGAAGCTTTCTTT; CDR3 protein: CASSEQGGTEAFF
D gene: .; CDR3 length: 16; J gene: TRBJ2-4; V gene: TRBV19; clone size: .; CDR3 DNA: TGTGCCAGTAGTATGGTGGGCAGGGGAGCCAAAAACATTCAGTACTTC; CDR3 protein: CASSMVGRGAKNIQYF
D gene: TRBD1; CDR3 length: 15; J gene: TRBJ1-3; V gene: TRBV18; clone size: .; CDR3 DNA: TGTGCCAGCTCACTTGGACAGGTCTCTGGAAACACCATATATTTT; CDR3 protein: CASSLGQVSGNTIYF
D gene: TRBD2; CDR3 length: 15; J gene: TRBJ2-5; V gene: TRBV4-2; clone size: once; CDR3 DNA: TGTGCCAGCAGCCGAGCGGGAGGTTCGCGGGAGACCCAGTACTTC; CDR3 protein: CASSRAGGSRETQYF
D gene: .; CDR3 length: 16; J gene: TRBJ2-3; V gene: TRBV6-1; clone size: once; CDR3 DNA: TGTGCCAGCAGTGCCCTCTCGAGTACGGGCACAGATACGCAGTATTTT; CDR3 protein: CASSALSSTGTDTQYF
D gene: TRBD2; CDR3 length: 15; J gene: TRBJ2-2; V gene: TRBV15; clone size: .; CDR3 DNA: TGTGCCACCAGCAGAGACCAGCGGGAGTTCGGGGAGCTGTTTTTT; CDR3 protein: CATSRDQREFGELFF
D gene: .; CDR3 length: 16; J gene: TRBJ1-1; V gene: TRBV14; clone size: .; CDR3 DNA: TGTGCCAGCAGCCACCTACCCGCCGGGGGAAACACTGAAGCTTTCTTT; CDR3 protein: CASSHLPAGGNTEAFF
D gene: .; CDR3 length: 14; J gene: TRBJ1-3; V gene: TRBV9; clone size: .; CDR3 DNA: TGTGCCAGCAGCCCAGGAGGTTCTGGCAACACCATATATTTT; CDR3 protein: CASSPGGSGNTIYF
D gene: .; CDR3 length: 14; J gene: TRBJ2-7; V gene: TRBV28; clone size: .; CDR3 DNA: TGTGCCAGCAGTTTTCCCGGGAGTCCCTACGAGCAGTACTTC; CDR3 protein: CASSFPGSPYEQYF
D gene: .; CDR3 length: 14; J gene: TRBJ2-2; V gene: TRBV7-3; clone size: .; CDR3 DNA: TGTGCCAGTTCTTACCGCGCGAACACCGGGGAGCTGTTTTTT; CDR3 protein: CASSYRANTGELFF
D gene: TRBD1; CDR3 length: 17; J gene: TRBJ1-4; V gene: TRBV7-8; clone size: .; CDR3 DNA: TGTGCCAGCAGCCAGCGGTTCCAGGGGGCTGATAATGAAAAACTGTTTTTT; CDR3 protein: CASSQRFQGADNEKLFF
D gene: .; CDR3 length: 16; J gene: TRBJ2-3; V gene: TRBV9; clone size: .; CDR3 DNA: TGTGCCAGCAGCGCTCAGGCCCTGGACAGATCAGATACGCAGTATTTT; CDR3 protein: CASSAQALDRSDTQYF
D gene: TRBD1; CDR3 length: 15; J gene: TRBJ1-2; V gene: TRBV10-3; clone size: .; CDR3 DNA: TGTGCCATCAGTGAGTCGGGTGAACAGGGGCGAGGCTACACCTTC; CDR3 protein: CAISESGEQGRGYTF
D gene: TRBD2; CDR3 length: 15; J gene: TRBJ2-1; V gene: TRBV28; clone size: .; CDR3 DNA: TGTGCCAGCAGTCTCGGACTAGCGGGTCGTAATGAGCAGTTCTTC; CDR3 protein: CASSLGLAGRNEQFF
D gene: .; CDR3 length: 13; J gene: TRBJ2-1; V gene: TRBV7-2; clone size: once; CDR3 DNA: TGTGCCAGCAGCTTAGAACGGCGCAATGAGCAGTTCTTC; CDR3 protein: CASSLERRNEQFF
D gene: .; CDR3 length: 13; J gene: TRBJ1-1; V gene: TRBV11-3; clone size: .; CDR3 DNA: TGTGCCAGCAGCCGACCCCCGTACCGTGAAGCTTTCTTT; CDR3 protein: CASSRPPYREAFF
D gene: TRBD2; CDR3 length: 15; J gene: TRBJ2-7; V gene: TRBV7-2; clone size: .; CDR3 DNA: TGTGCCAGCAGCTCCTTCAGCGGGAGCCCCTACGAGCAGTACTTC; CDR3 protein: CASSSFSGSPYEQYF
D gene: .; CDR3 length: 12; J gene: TRBJ1-2; V gene: TRBV30; clone size: .; CDR3 DNA: TGTGCCTGGAGTGTAACTTGGTCAGGGCCGGTCTTC; CDR3 protein: CAWSVTWSGPVF
D gene: TRBD2; CDR3 length: 15; J gene: TRBJ2-5; V gene: TRBV7-2; clone size: .; CDR3 DNA: TGTGCCAGCAGCTTATTCCGGACTAGCAGCGAGACCCAGTACTTC; CDR3 protein: CASSLFRTSSETQYF
D gene: .; CDR3 length: 16; J gene: TRBJ2-1; V gene: TRBV11-2; clone size: .; CDR3 DNA: TGTGCCAGCAGCCTGGCGAGGGGGAGGCCCGGGAATGAGCAGTTCTTC; CDR3 protein: CASSLARGRPGNEQFF
D gene: .; CDR3 length: 11; J gene: TRBJ2-1; V gene: TRBV6-1; clone size: .; CDR3 DNA: TGTGCCAGCCTCGGAGGCAATGAGCAGTTCTTC; CDR3 protein: CASLGGNEQFF
D gene: .; CDR3 length: 14; J gene: TRBJ2-3; V gene: TRBV27; clone size: once; CDR3 DNA: TGTGCCAGCAGTTTATCTGGCAGCCAAGATACGCAGTATTTT; CDR3 protein: CASSLSGSQDTQYF
D gene: .; CDR3 length: 16; J gene: TRBJ1-1; V gene: TRBV5-5; clone size: .; CDR3 DNA: TGTGCCAGCAGCTTGTCCGGCGGGGGGCTGGGTACTGAAGCTTTCTTT; CDR3 protein: CASSLSGGGLGTEAFF
D gene: TRBD2; CDR3 length: 14; J gene: TRBJ2-1; V gene: TRBV5-1; clone size: .; CDR3 DNA: TGCGCCAGCAGAGGGACTAGCGGGACGAATGAGCAGTTCTTC; CDR3 protein: CASRGTSGTNEQFF
D gene: .; CDR3 length: 13; J gene: TRBJ2-2; V gene: TRBV4-2; clone size: .; CDR3 DNA: TGTGCCAGCAGCCAAGGAAGCACCGGGGAGCTGTTTTTT; CDR3 protein: CASSQGSTGELFF
D gene: .; CDR3 length: 20; J gene: TRBJ1-5; V gene: TRBV2; clone size: .; CDR3 DNA: TGTGCCAGCAGTGAAGATGGGGCAGAGTGGAGGAATATCGGCAATCAGCCCCAGCATTTT; CDR3 protein: CASSEDGAEWRNIGNQPQHF
D gene: .; CDR3 length: 14; J gene: TRBJ1-2; V gene: TRBV14; clone size: .; CDR3 DNA: TGTGCCAGCAGCCAAGGACAAGTCCGGAGCGGCTACACCTTC; CDR3 protein: CASSQGQVRSGYTF
D gene: TRBD2; CDR3 length: 15; J gene: TRBJ2-7; V gene: TRBV13; clone size: .; CDR3 DNA: TGTGCCAGCAGCGCAGGACTAGCGAGCTCCTACGAGCAGTACTTC; CDR3 protein: CASSAGLASSYEQYF
D gene: .; CDR3 length: 13; J gene: TRBJ1-5; V gene: TRBV6-5; clone size: medium-sized; CDR3 DNA: TGTGCCAGCAGTTACGGGCTTCGTCAGCCCCAGCATTTT; CDR3 protein: CASSYGLRQPQHF
D gene: TRBD1; CDR3 length: 16; J gene: TRBJ1-6; V gene: TRBV7-2; clone size: .; CDR3 DNA: TGTGCCAGCAGCTTACAAGGGGGCAGGGAGCGCTCACCCCTCCACTTT; CDR3 protein: CASSLQGGRERSPLHF
D gene: .; CDR3 length: 15; J gene: TRBJ1-1; V gene: TRBV6-5; clone size: .; CDR3 DNA: TGTGCCAGCAGTTACTCGGGGAGGGTGGGGACTGAAGCTTTCTTT; CDR3 protein: CASSYSGRVGTEAFF
D gene: .; CDR3 length: 17; J gene: TRBJ2-5; V gene: TRBV4-2; clone size: .; CDR3 DNA: TGTGCCAGCAGCCAAGATTTGGGGGACCCTGGGGGGGAGACCCAGTACTTC; CDR3 protein: CASSQDLGDPGGETQYF
D gene: .; CDR3 length: 15; J gene: TRBJ2-6; V gene: TRBV19; clone size: once; CDR3 DNA: TGTGCCAGTAGTATAGGAGTTTCTGGGGCCAACGTCCTGACTTTC; CDR3 protein: CASSIGVSGANVLTF
D gene: .; CDR3 length: 14; J gene: TRBJ2-5; V gene: TRBV28; clone size: .; CDR3 DNA: TGTGCCAGCAGTTCTGCAGGGTACCAAGAGACCCAGTACTTC; CDR3 protein: CASSSAGYQETQYF
D gene: TRBD2; CDR3 length: 15; J gene: TRBJ2-1; V gene: TRBV4-3; clone size: .; CDR3 DNA: TGCGCCAGCAGCCAGGGGACTAGCGGGAGTTCGAAGCAGTTCTTC; CDR3 protein: CASSQGTSGSSKQFF
D gene: TRBD2; CDR3 length: 16; J gene: TRBJ2-1; V gene: TRBV13; clone size: .; CDR3 DNA: TGTGCCAGCAGCTTAAGGACTAGCGGGAGGGCCGGTGAGCAGTTCTTC; CDR3 protein: CASSLRTSGRAGEQFF
D gene: TRBD2; CDR3 length: 15; J gene: TRBJ2-1; V gene: TRBV7-3; clone size: .; CDR3 DNA: TGTGCCAGCAGCTCGACTAGCGGGCCGGGAAGAGAGCAGTTCTTC; CDR3 protein: CASSSTSGPGREQFF
D gene: TRBD2; CDR3 length: 17; J gene: TRBJ2-5; V gene: TRBV11-2; clone size: .; CDR3 DNA: TGTGCCAGCAGCTTAGGGAGGGGACTAGCGGCCCGGGAGACCCAGTACTTC; CDR3 protein: CASSLGRGLAARETQYF
D gene: TRBD2; CDR3 length: 13; J gene: TRBJ2-7; V gene: TRBV4-1; clone size: .; CDR3 DNA: TGCGCCAGCAGCCGGGGACTAGCGTCCGAGCAGTACTTC; CDR3 protein: CASSRGLASEQYF
D gene: .; CDR3 length: 17; J gene: TRBJ1-1; V gene: TRBV7-9; clone size: .; CDR3 DNA: TGTGCCAGCAGCTTAGCGCTGGTTTTTGATTTATCCGCTGAAGCTTTCTTT; CDR3 protein: CASSLALVFDLSAEAFF
D gene: .; CDR3 length: 15; J gene: TRBJ1-2; V gene: TRBV4-2; clone size: .; CDR3 DNA: TGTGCCAGCAGCCAAGATCCCAGGGTGAACTATGGCTACACCTTC; CDR3 protein: CASSQDPRVNYGYTF
D gene: .; CDR3 length: 13; J gene: TRBJ1-2; V gene: TRBV19; clone size: .; CDR3 DNA: TGTGCCAGTACCAGTCAGGAATCTGGAGGCTACACCTTC; CDR3 protein: CASTSQESGGYTF
D gene: TRBD1; CDR3 length: 16; J gene: TRBJ1-1; V gene: TRBV18; clone size: .; CDR3 DNA: TGTGCCAGCTCACCGACCCGGGACAGCATGAACACTGAAGCTTTCTTT; CDR3 protein: CASSPTRDSMNTEAFF
D gene: .; CDR3 length: 15; J gene: TRBJ2-3; V gene: TRBV6-5; clone size: .; CDR3 DNA: TGTGCCAGCAGTTCCGGGACTCTCCGCACAGATACGCAGTATTTT; CDR3 protein: CASSSGTLRTDTQYF